This T cell receptor beta chain originates from a study of blood T cell repertoires in COVID-19 (dated by TCRdb to about 2020). About the investigation overall: Samples from collaborators originated in the United States, Italy and Spain and spanned both the acute and convalescent phases of COVID-19. The prospective study material was composed of cDNA or gDNA derived from T cells, B-cell-depleted T cells, or PBMCs. Subjects who had been exposed to COVID-19, were actively infected with it, or had recovered from it provided the deeply sampled blood TCRbeta repertoires that made up the dataset. The repertoires were released in a freely available public database meant as a resource for research on the immune response to SARS-CoV-2. Nearly every sample came with metadata listing a de-identified subject ID, COVID-19 status, age in years and sex. Samples came from the ongoing ImmuneRACE study (first 160 participants) plus 1,254 subjects from 6 global collaborators. Where HLA class I and class II types were available, the types were taken from metadata supplied by the sample provider, not from assay-based typing.

General findings and caveats noted by the study authors: How much clinical and demographic metadata was included differed by source and by participant, and the metadata was provided uncurated.

The immunoSEQ Assay, a bias-controlled multiplex PCR, was used to amplify TCRbeta CDR3 regions from genomic DNA. The original methods were these. Nucleated cell counts per sample were estimated from amplification of reference gene primers within the assay. To quantify the absolute abundance of each unique TCRbeta CDR3 rearrangement, sequence reads were collapsed and filtered. For each sample, productive Simpson clonality was calculated as the square root of Simpson's diversity index over productive rearrangements. The table was pulled from immuneACCESS by TCRdb, which kept in-frame rearrangements only. Such tables lose some clones; where checked, under half of the loss comes from unresolved V genes, and the rest has no known cause. V and J calls and clone size are as listed in that table; D and trimming were resolved from the DNA. The sample table shows 30,000 to 35,000 clones, and around nine tenths are seen once. Of the sample, 12% falls within the top ten clones.

For this clone: Its antigen remains undetermined. Per-base quality was not reported, and no clone a single base away is much larger than it.

Each collaborating institution followed its own protocols to collect whole blood in K2EDTA tubes. For TCRbeta analysis, collaborator samples were shipped as frozen whole blood, as isolated PBMCs, or as DNA extracted from either sample type. Looking up the germline V gene yields CDR1 SGHRS and CDR2 YFSETQ. The CDR3 spans 14 residues, from the cysteine through the phenylalanine. The DNA shown is the 42-base CDR3, in frame from base 1. V was cut back by 0 bases and J by 0 bases, leaving a gap of 4 bases between them. This chain is built from TRBV5-1 and TRBJ1-3, with the D gene call left open. This TCR derives from a human donor in a cohort sampled during active COVID-19. The sample consisted of peripheral blood. The CDR3 protein: CASSLAGSGNTIYF. Read as DNA, the sequence is TGCGCCAGCAGCTTGGCAGGCTCTGGAAACACCATATATTTT.